What follows are 2 T cell receptor beta chains derived from one specimen sequenced in a study of shared clonotypes between healthy human individuals (dated by TCRdb to about 2020). The method behind the library was the immunoSEQ multiplex PCR assay. TCRdb limited this immuneACCESS table to in-frame rearrangements with V and J called. A share of clones is missing; checked studies link under half to unresolved V genes, and the rest is unexplained. Here the sample has over 150,000 clones; around 63% occur a single time. In total, the top ten clones hold 8% to 13% of the sample. The material sequenced was memory CD4+ T cells sorted from blood. The sample's cell subset or site label, decoded: CD45RA-negative fraction. These receptors all come from a man younger than 45 in good health.

This chain connects TRBV14 to TRBJ2-5; 7 positions agree with TRBD1. CDR3 length: 14 residues. The germline gives CDR1 SGHDN, CDR2 FVKESK. V was pared by 7 bases and J by 2 bases, with 7 bases of the junction left unmatched. The CDR3 nucleotides are TGTGCCAGCAACTACAGGGGCGGACAAGAGACCCAGTACTTC. Residues: CASNYRGGQETQYF.

In the case of this clone: One end of the junction fails to match germline, which may point to a read error. J is TRBJ1-1 and V is TRBV19, with TRBD1 matching 9 bases. The CDR3 runs 13 residues. CDR1 is LNHDA and CDR2 is SQIVND in the germline V gene (reference sequence). The CDR3 DNA reads as TGTGCCAGTAGACTTGATGGGGACAGGGAAGGTTTCTTT. Its translation: CASRLDGDREGFF.